The clone carrying this T cell receptor beta chain occurred a few times. Its antigen is as yet unknown. Looked up from germline, CDR1 is SGHTS and CDR2 is YDEGEE. The V segment lost 9 bases and the J segment 4 bases; nucleotides outside the gene matches: 15. This CDR3 is built from 17 residues. 13 Jbeta primers and 60 Vbeta primers were used for the PCR. This table comes from immunoSEQ multiplex PCR, and its TCRdb copy is limited to in-frame clones, with some not included. The table lists about 190,000 clones, 75% to 90% of them singletons. The entry originates in a study of cytomegalovirus exposure and HLA in healthy donors. General study points: What a later analysis reportedly showed was that an Asian-associated ancestry cluster had fewer N-insertions than the roughly 670-donor mean. Highest at DRB1 and lowest at HLA-C, TCR association rates differed among HLA loci in a later analysis.

Material for sequencing was PBMCs. The TCR originated in a young man in good health and CMV-seronegative. This sequence joins TRBV5-8 and TRBJ2-5; 13 nucleotides agree with TRBD2. CDR3 in amino acids: CATSLPPRTSGRETQYF. CDR3 nucleotides: TGTGCCACCTCCCTCCCACCCCGGACTAGCGGGAGAGAGACCCAGTACTTC.